A single sample is the source of the 9 T cell receptor beta chains below, sequenced in a study of CD8 T cells in ankylosing spondylitis. MiXCR, applied by TCRdb to the 5' RACE reads, yields one record per CDR3 protein. This sample yields around 770,000 distinct CDR3 sequences, of which 12% are seen a single time; more than 0.5% belongs to the top ten. Overall study results and limits: A motif in TCR beta, a set of eight or nine highly homologous variants, appeared characteristic of ankylosing spondylitis blood.

Antigens of these TCRs are unknown. Sequenced sample: blood, either unsorted or a sorted T cell fraction (not recorded which). These receptor sequences come from a male donor with ankylosing spondylitis.

The V gene is TRBV12-3 or TRBV12-4, the J gene TRBJ1-6, with D hard to call. The CDR3 sequence is 13 residues long. Trimming shortened V by 1 base and J by 9 bases, and 7 bases separated the two germline ends. The CDR3 is CASSLDGPSPLHF. CDR3 bases: TGTGCCAGCAGTTTAGATGGACCTTCACCCCTCCACTTT.

In this sample, this clonotype turned up a few times. V and J are TRBV18 and TRBJ1-6; a possible D gene is TRBD1 (5 bases). V lost 0 bases, J lost 8 bases, and 11 bases lay in between. The germline gives CDR1 KGHSH, CDR2 LQKENI. The CDR3 is 15 residues long. The CDR3 reads CASSPPRGRDSPLHF. CDR3 DNA sequence: TGTGCCAGCTCACCACCTCGGGGACGGGATTCACCCCTCCACTTT. The complete variable domain, with remaining parts taken from reference TRBV18 and TRBJ1-6, reads NAGVMQNPRHLVRRRGQEARLRCSPMKGHSHVYWYRQLPEEGLKFMVYLQKENIIDESGMPKERFSAEFPKEGPSILRIQQVVRGDSAAYFCASSPPRGRDSPLHFGNGTRLTVT.

The rearrangement joins TRBV4-2 to TRBJ2-2, with unresolved D. CDR3 length: 13 amino acids. The germline V gene encodes CDR1 LGHNA and CDR2 YNFKEQ. V was pared by 6 bases and J by 4 bases, with 9 bases between. In nucleotides, the CDR3 is TGTGCCAGCAGACGAGTCGGCACCGGGGAGCTGTTTTTT. Protein product: CASRRVGTGELFF.

The chain has TRBV28 and TRBJ1-1; the D gene is possibly TRBD1 (6 bases). The germline V gene has CDR1 MDHEN and CDR2 SYDVKM. The CDR3 contains 15 residues. V lost 3 bases and J 4 bases, leaving 15 bases between the germline ends. The DNA of the CDR3 is TGTGCCAGCAGTTTGCCCTACAGGGTGAGCACTGAAGCTTTCTTT. Its translation: CASSLPYRVSTEAFF. Drawing the rest from reference TRBV28 and TRBJ1-1, the complete variable domain is DVKVTQSSRYLVKRTGEKVFLECVQDMDHENMFWYRQDPGLGLRLIYFSYDVKMKEKGDIPEGYSVSREKKERFSLILESASTNQTSMYLCASSLPYRVSTEAFFGQGTRLTVV.

This clonotype was found many times. The rearrangement joins TRBV20-1 to TRBJ2-5; D is uncertain. Trimming shortened V by 3 bases and J by 0 bases, and 8 bases separated the two germline ends. The germline gives CDR1 DFQATT, CDR2 SNEGSKA (reference sequence). The CDR3 runs 13 residues. CDR3 sequence reads: CSARLPNQETQYF. The CDR3 nucleotides are TGCAGTGCTAGGTTACCGAACCAAGAGACCCAGTACTTC.

The sample holds a few counts of this clonotype. The chain has TRBV12-3 or TRBV12-4 and TRBJ2-7; D might be TRBD1 or TRBD2, each matching 5 bases. The CDR3 has 14 residues. V gave up 6 bases and J gave up 2 bases, with 14 bases separating them. The CDR3 sequence is CASRARDGPYEQYF. The CDR3 DNA reads as TGTGCCAGCAGAGCCCGGGACGGACCCTACGAGCAGTACTTC.

A few counts support this clonotype. J is TRBJ1-6 and V is TRBV7-3; the match to TRBD1 covers 7 bases. Germline V lookup: CDR1 SGHTA, CDR2 FQGTGA. The junction had 6 bases not matched to a gene; V was cut back by 4 bases and J by 9 bases. The length of the CDR3 is 14 residues. This CDR3 reads CASSSGQASSPLHF. The CDR3, as DNA: TGTGCCAGCAGCTCTGGACAGGCAAGTTCACCCCTCCACTTT.

This clonotype was recorded many times. J is TRBJ1-1 and V is TRBV6-2 or TRBV6-3; D possibly corresponds to TRBD1 (5 bases). The CDR3 runs to 13 residues. The germline gives CDR1 MNHEY, CDR2 SVGEGT. Trimming took off 8 bases at V and 1 base at J, with 11 bases between the two ends. The CDR3 spells CASRTPPNTEAFF. The CDR3 nucleotides are TGTGCCAGCCGGACACCCCCGAACACTGAAGCTTTCTTT.

V gene TRBV4-2 combines with J gene TRBJ2-1, with TRBD1 matching 7 bases. The CDR3 totals 18 residues. Germline V gives CDR1 LGHNA, CDR2 YNFKEQ. V was pared by 4 bases and J by 0 bases, with 12 bases of the junction left unmatched. As DNA, the CDR3 is TGTGCCAGCAGCCCGAAGGGGGCCGCTAGAGACTCCTACAATGAGCAGTTCTTC. Protein product: CASSPKGAARDSYNEQFF.